These 22 T cell receptor beta chains were all obtained from the same sample, sequenced in a study of a mutant IDH1 vaccine in newly diagnosed glioma. No antigens are known for them. Profiled with immunoSEQ multiplex PCR; TCRdb holds only in-frame clones, not every one. The sample lists more than 60,000 clones, 60% to 75% occurring once. Regarding time point: week 35, safety follow-up. The investigators gave 300 ug of mutant IDH1 20-mer peptide in each vaccine dose, together with topical imiquimod. Sequences were derived from PBMCs, sampled from a glioma patient whose treatment included an IDH1 peptide vaccine. Receptors were obtained from a middle-aged man with glioma.

This sequence joins TRBV30 and TRBJ2-7; D possibly corresponds to TRBD2 (5 bases). There are 12 residues in the CDR3. Looked up from germline, CDR1 is GTSNPN and CDR2 is SVGIG (reference sequence). Trimming took off 0 bases at V and 3 bases at J, with 6 bases between the two ends. In DNA, the CDR3 is TGTGCCTGGAGTGTACGGGACTACGAGCAGTACTTC. It is translated as CAWSVRDYEQYF.

This clone has just a few counts. V gene TRBV30 combines with J gene TRBJ1-3, with 7 nucleotides matching TRBD1. Germline-derived CDR1 and CDR2 are GTSNPN and SVGIG (reference sequence). The CDR3 covers 12 residues. CDR3 nucleotide sequence: TGTGCTTTGACAGGGCCTGGAAACACCATATATTTT. Translating gives CALTGPGNTIYF. Full variable domain (remainder filled in from reference TRBV30 and TRBJ1-3): SQTIHQWPATLVQPVGSPLSLECTVEGTSNPNLYWYRQAAGRGLQLLFYSVGIGQISSEVPQNLSASRPQDRQFILSSKKLLLSDSGFYLCALTGPGNTIYFGEGSWLTVV.

The V call is TRBV6-5, the J call TRBJ1-2; tentative D call: TRBD1 (5 bases). V was clipped by 4 bases and J by 1 base, with 13 bases between them. Germline V gives CDR1 MNHEY, CDR2 SVGAGI. The CDR3 consists of 15 residues. The CDR3 nucleotides are TGTGCCAGCAGTTTAGGGGCCTGGGATAACTATGGCTACACCTTC. Translating it yields CASSLGAWDNYGYTF.

The chain uses TRBV10-3 and TRBJ2-2; a weak D match, TRBD2 (5 bases). CDR1 is ENHRY, CDR2 SYGVKD, per germline. The ends were cut back, 0 bases at V and 6 bases at J, with 14 bases in the middle. The CDR3 loop spans 16 amino acids. CDR3 sequence (DNA): TGTGCCATCAGTGAGTCCCAGGATACTAGTTCCGGGGAGCTGTTTTTT. Translating it yields CAISESQDTSSGELFF.

The chain links TRBV9 to TRBJ1-1; D perhaps matches TRBD1 (5 bases). Germline CDR1 is SGDLS and CDR2 is YYNGEE. The CDR3 has 14 residues. V shed 5 bases and J shed 1 base, with 12 bases lying between them. The DNA of the CDR3 is TGTGCCAGCAGGCCGGGGGGATCGAACACTGAAGCTTTCTTT. Protein sequence: CASRPGGSNTEAFF.

The V and J genes are TRBV4-2 and TRBJ1-6, with 9 nucleotides matching TRBD1. This CDR3 spans 15 amino acids. Unmatched junction bases numbered 6, after V lost 4 bases and J lost 8 bases. Germline values: CDR1 LGHNA, CDR2 YNFKEQ. The CDR3 region is CASSPMTGGDSPLHF. CDR3 bases: TGTGCCAGCAGCCCAATGACAGGGGGAGATTCACCCCTCCACTTT.

The V call is TRBV30, the J call TRBJ2-5; 7 bases are a match to TRBD2. J lost 2 bases, V lost 2 bases, and 5 bases had no gene match. The CDR3 is made up of 14 amino acids. CDR1 and CDR2 from the germline V gene are GTSNPN and SVGIG (reference sequence). This chain's CDR3 is CAWSRGAGQETQYF. The CDR3 DNA is TGTGCCTGGAGTCGGGGAGCGGGGCAAGAGACCCAGTACTTC.

This rearrangement joins TRBV5-1 to TRBJ1-5, with D perhaps TRBD1 (5 bases). The CDR3 runs 14 residues. V lost 0 bases and J 5 bases, leaving 9 bases between the germline ends. Per the germline V gene, CDR1 is SGHRS and CDR2 is YFSETQ. CDR3 in DNA: TGCGCCAGCAGCTTGGGGGACGGATATCAGCCCCAGCATTTT. This gives the protein CASSLGDGYQPQHF.

The CDR3 region has the DNA TGCGCCAGCAGTGATACAGGGGTCTATGGCTACACCTTC. Translation: CASSDTGVYGYTF. The J gene is TRBJ1-2, the V gene TRBV10-2; 7 nucleotides align to TRBD1. The germline V gene has CDR1 WSHSY and CDR2 SAAADI. This CDR3 contains 13 residues. The V gene end was trimmed by 3 bases and the J gene end by 4 bases; junction bases not matched to a gene: 2.

V is TRBV5-1 and J is TRBJ2-7; 7 nucleotides align to TRBD1. From germline, CDR1 is SGHRS and CDR2 YFSETQ. This CDR3 is 15 amino acids long. Trimming took 0 bases from V and 2 from J; bases not matched to a gene: 5. This CDR3 is CASSLDGTVTYEQYF. The CDR3 DNA follows: TGCGCCAGCAGCTTGGACGGGACAGTAACCTACGAGCAGTACTTC. Using reference TRBV5-1 and TRBJ2-7 for the parts outside the CDR3, the full variable domain is KAGVTQTPRYLIKTRGQQVTLSCSPISGHRSVSWYQQTPGQGLQFLFEYFSETQRNKGNFPGRFSGRQFSNSRSEMNVSTLELGDSALYLCASSLDGTVTYEQYFGPGTRLTVT.

This chain joins TRBV19 and TRBJ1-2; D is unresolved. V dropped 3 bases and J dropped 4 bases, with 6 bases sitting between them. Germline V gene data show CDR1 as LNHDA and CDR2 as SQIVND (reference sequence). CDR3 length equals 12 residues. This CDR3 reads CASSMASYGYTF. As DNA, the CDR3 is TGTGCCAGTAGTATGGCCTCCTATGGCTACACCTTC.

A single count supports this clone. The J gene is TRBJ1-5, the V gene TRBV9; tentatively, D is TRBD1 (6 bases). The germline CDR1 and CDR2 sequences are SGDLS and YYNGEE. V shed 1 base and J shed 3 bases, with 11 bases lying between them. CDR3 length equals 15 residues. DNA for the CDR3: TGTGCCAGCAGCGTAACCCCAGGGGACAATCAGCCCCAGCATTTT. Protein sequence: CASSVTPGDNQPQHF.

Turning to this clone: Additional DNA sequences in this sample encode the identical CDR3. This sequence joins TRBV30 and TRBJ1-2, with unresolved D. CDR3 size: 13 residues. The germline V gene has CDR1 GTSNPN and CDR2 SVGIG (reference sequence). V was cut by 0 bases and J by 4 bases, with 9 bases left in between. CDR3 amino acids: CAWSVGPTYGYTF. CDR3 DNA: TGTGCCTGGAGTGTCGGGCCGACCTATGGCTACACCTTC.

The rearrangement joins TRBV29-1 to TRBJ1-2; D gene uncertain. V lost 5 bases and J lost 7, with 8 bases in between. The CDR3 is 10 residues long. Germline CDR1 and CDR2: SQVTM and ANQGSEA. The CDR3: CSVLIAGYTF. The CDR3 DNA is TGCAGCGTTCTTATAGCTGGCTACACCTTC.

This chain connects TRBV5-6 to TRBJ1-3; a possible D gene is TRBD1 (6 bases). The CDR3 runs 14 residues. Germline assignment: CDR1 SGHDT and CDR2 YYEEEE. Trimming took 6 bases from V and 4 from J, leaving 14 bases between them. The CDR3 region is CASTSPDRGNTIYF. DNA of the CDR3: TGTGCCAGCACCTCGCCCGACAGGGGAAACACCATATATTTT.

This sequence joins TRBV6-5 and TRBJ1-2, with 8 bases lining up with TRBD1. The CDR3 is made up of 15 amino acids. From germline, CDR1 is MNHEY and CDR2 SVGAGI. Germline trimming cut 0 bases from V and 4 bases from J; bases unmatched to any gene: 4. The CDR3 loop reads CASSYSGDRGYGYTF. For the CDR3, the DNA is TGTGCCAGCAGTTACTCTGGAGACAGGGGCTATGGCTACACCTTC.

This chain connects TRBV5-3 to TRBJ1-5; D gene uncertain. TRBV5-3 has ORF status, its function being uncertain. The CDR3 has 12 amino acids. Trimming took 0 bases from V and 6 from J, leaving 4 bases between them. The CDR3 nucleotides read TGTGCCAGAAGCTTGGCTACTCAGCCCCAGCATTTT. Translated: CARSLATQPQHF.

V is TRBV6-5 and J is TRBJ1-3, with D hard to call. The germline CDR1 and CDR2 sequences are MNHEY and SVGAGI. The CDR3 has 13 amino acids. The ends were cut back, 0 bases at V and 8 bases at J, with 8 bases in the middle. The CDR3 reads CASSYSHKDTIYF. The CDR3 region has the DNA TGTGCCAGCAGTTACTCACACAAGGACACCATATATTTT.

The rearrangement links TRBV27 to TRBJ2-7, with 10 nucleotides matching TRBD1. The V and J ends lost 5 bases and 3 bases, in that order; junction bases with no gene match: 4. CDR1 is MNHEY, CDR2 SMNVEV, per germline (reference sequence). This CDR3 comprises 14 residues. DNA of the CDR3: TGTGCCAGCAGTCGGGACAGGGGTATCTACGAGCAGTACTTC. This codes for CASSRDRGIYEQYF.

This clone was counted only a few times. This chain links TRBV15 with TRBJ2-1, with 7 bases identical to TRBD1. CDR3 length: 15 residues. Germline CDR1 and CDR2: LNHNV and YYDKDF (reference sequence). V shed 4 bases and J 0 bases; nucleotides not matched to a gene: 3. CDR3 DNA sequence: TGTGCCACCAGCACTGACAGGGCCTCCTACAATGAGCAGTTCTTC. Protein product: CATSTDRASYNEQFF.

CDR3 region: CASSLEIAGLRDGYTF. CDR3 in DNA: TGTGCCAGCAGCTTGGAGATCGCGGGGCTCAGAGATGGCTACACCTTC. The rearrangement joins TRBV5-5 to TRBJ1-2; weak D call: TRBD1 (5 bases). CDR1 is SGHKS, CDR2 YYEKEE, per germline (reference sequence). The germline V and J ends were trimmed by 0 bases and 6 bases, with 18 bases remaining between them. The CDR3 is made up of 16 amino acids. Complete variable domain (other parts from reference TRBV5-5 and TRBJ1-2): DAGVTQSPTHLIKTRGQQVTLRCSPISGHKSVSWYQQVLGQGPQFIFQYYEKEERGRGNFPDRFSARQFPNYSSELNVNALLLGDSALYLCASSLEIAGLRDGYTFGSGTRLTVV.

The chain joins TRBV5-1 to TRBJ2-7; D ambiguous. The CDR3 spans 12 residues. Germline CDR1 reads SGHRS; CDR2 reads YFSETQ. Trimming stripped 7 bases from V and 0 bases from J, with 8 bases between. Here the CDR3 DNA reads TGCGCCAGCGACGAGGTCTCCTACGAGCAGTACTTC. It codes for CASDEVSYEQYF.